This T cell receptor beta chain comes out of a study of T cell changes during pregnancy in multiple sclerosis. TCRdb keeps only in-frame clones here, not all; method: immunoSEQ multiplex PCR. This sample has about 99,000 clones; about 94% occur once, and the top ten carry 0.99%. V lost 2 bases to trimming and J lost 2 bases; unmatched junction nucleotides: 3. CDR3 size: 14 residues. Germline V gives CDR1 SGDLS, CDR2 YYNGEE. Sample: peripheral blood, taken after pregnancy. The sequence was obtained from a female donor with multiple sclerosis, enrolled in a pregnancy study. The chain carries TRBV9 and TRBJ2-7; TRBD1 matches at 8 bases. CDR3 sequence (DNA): TGTGCCAGCAGCGTCGACAGGGGACCCTACGAGCAGTACTTC. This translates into CASSVDRGPYEQYF.